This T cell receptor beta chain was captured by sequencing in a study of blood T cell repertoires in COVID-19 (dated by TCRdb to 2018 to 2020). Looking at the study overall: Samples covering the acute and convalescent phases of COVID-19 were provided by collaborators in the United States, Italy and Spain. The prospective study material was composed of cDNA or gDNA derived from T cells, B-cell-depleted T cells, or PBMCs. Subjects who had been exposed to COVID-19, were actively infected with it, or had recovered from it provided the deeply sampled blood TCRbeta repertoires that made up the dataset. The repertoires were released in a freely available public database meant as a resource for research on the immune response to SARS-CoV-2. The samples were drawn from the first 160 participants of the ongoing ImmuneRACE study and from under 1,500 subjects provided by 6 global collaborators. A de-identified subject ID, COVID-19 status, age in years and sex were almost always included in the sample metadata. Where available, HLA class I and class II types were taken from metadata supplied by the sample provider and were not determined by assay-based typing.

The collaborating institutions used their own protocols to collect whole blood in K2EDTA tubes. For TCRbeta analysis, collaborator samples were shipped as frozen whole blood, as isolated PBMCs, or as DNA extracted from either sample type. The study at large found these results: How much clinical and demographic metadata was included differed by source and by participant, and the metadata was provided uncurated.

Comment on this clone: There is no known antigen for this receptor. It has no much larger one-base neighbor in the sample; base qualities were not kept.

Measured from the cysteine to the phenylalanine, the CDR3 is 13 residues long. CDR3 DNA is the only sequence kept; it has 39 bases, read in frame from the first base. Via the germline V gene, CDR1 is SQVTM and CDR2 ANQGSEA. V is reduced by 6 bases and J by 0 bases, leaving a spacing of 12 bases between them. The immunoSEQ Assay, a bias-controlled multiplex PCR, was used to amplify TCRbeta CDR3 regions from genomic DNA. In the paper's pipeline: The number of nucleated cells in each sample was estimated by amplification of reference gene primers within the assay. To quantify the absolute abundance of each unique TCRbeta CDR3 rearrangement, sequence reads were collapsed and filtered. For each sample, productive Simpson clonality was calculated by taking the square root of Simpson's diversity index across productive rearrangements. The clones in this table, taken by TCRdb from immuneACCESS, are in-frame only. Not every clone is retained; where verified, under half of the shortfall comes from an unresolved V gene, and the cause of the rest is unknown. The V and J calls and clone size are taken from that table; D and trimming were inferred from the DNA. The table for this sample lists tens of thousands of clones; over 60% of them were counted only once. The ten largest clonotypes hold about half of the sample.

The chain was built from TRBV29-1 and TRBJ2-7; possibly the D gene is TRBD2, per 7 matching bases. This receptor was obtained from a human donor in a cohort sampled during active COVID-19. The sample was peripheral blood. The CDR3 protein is CSVKRDTSYEQYF. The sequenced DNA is TGCAGCGTGAAGCGGGACACCTCCTACGAGCAGTACTTC.